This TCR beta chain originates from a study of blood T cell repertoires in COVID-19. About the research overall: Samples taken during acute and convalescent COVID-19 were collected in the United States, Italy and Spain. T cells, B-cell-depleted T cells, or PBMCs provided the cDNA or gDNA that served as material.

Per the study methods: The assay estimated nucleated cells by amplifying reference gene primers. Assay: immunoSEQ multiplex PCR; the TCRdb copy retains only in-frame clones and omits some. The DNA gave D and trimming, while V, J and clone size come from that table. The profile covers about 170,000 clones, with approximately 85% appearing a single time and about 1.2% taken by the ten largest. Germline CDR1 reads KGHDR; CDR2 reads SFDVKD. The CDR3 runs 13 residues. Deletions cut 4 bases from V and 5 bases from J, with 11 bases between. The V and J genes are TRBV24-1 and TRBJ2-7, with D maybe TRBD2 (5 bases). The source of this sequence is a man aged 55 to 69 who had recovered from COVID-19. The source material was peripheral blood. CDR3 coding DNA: TGTGCCACCAGTGACACGTGGGGAGACGAGCAGTACTTC. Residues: CATSDTWGDEQYF.